Here is one T cell receptor beta chain with its context. The source of the sample is a study of blood T cell repertoires in COVID-19. TCRdb keeps only in-frame clones here, not all; method: immunoSEQ multiplex PCR. The sample shows some 250,000 clones, 90% to 95% of them seen only once. The ends were cut back, 2 bases at V and 3 bases at J, with 7 bases in the middle. Germline V lookup: CDR1 SQVTM, CDR2 ANQGSEA. The CDR3 is 12 amino acids. This sequence joins TRBV29-1 and TRBJ1-2, with D hard to call. The sample taken for sequencing was PBMCs or T cells enriched from blood (not recorded which). This clonotype originated in a human donor in a cohort exposed to, infected with or recovered from COVID-19 (not recorded which). The donor label of this sample is uncertain. CDR3 DNA sequence: TGCAGCGTTGAAATGGCAGACTATGGCTACACCTTC. The encoded protein is CSVEMADYGYTF.